Sequencing of this TCR beta chain was carried out in a study of hypomethylating agent response in myelodysplastic syndrome. This CDR3 is 14 amino acids long. Germline CDR1 is SGHTS and CDR2 is YDEGEE. The V and J ends lost 4 bases and 7 bases respectively, with 12 bases between them. Here immunoSEQ multiplex PCR was the method, and the copy in TCRdb shows in-frame clones only, minus some. The data contain around 1,400 clones, approximately 80% of them singletons. The chain carries TRBV5-8 and TRBJ1-6; maybe TRBD1 (5 bases). This receptor was obtained from a human donor with myelodysplastic syndrome. This specimen consisted of bone marrow, obtained before or after starting hypomethylating agent treatment for myelodysplastic syndrome (not recorded which). CDR3 DNA: TGTGCCAGCAGCCCGGGACGGCTAAATTCACCCCTCCACTTT. It yields the protein CASSPGRLNSPLHF.